This is a list of T cell receptor beta chains from one sample in a study of control samples from healthy donors and cancer patients. Using immunoSEQ multiplex PCR, the repertoire was profiled, and TCRdb retains in-frame clones only, with some absent. The sample shows some 150,000 clones, less than 95% of them seen only once. Sequenced sample: PBMCs. Receptors originate from a man in his 60s with colorectal cancer. Each CDR3 is given with its conserved first and last residue. The order of the fields is CDR3 DNA, CDR3 protein, clone size, V gene, CDR3 length, J gene, D gene. A D gene is named only where the DNA matches it firmly. Rows give clone size only sometimes, using once, few, many, or a class for an expanded clone.

CDR3 DNA: TGTGCCAGCAGCTCCAGGGCCAACTCTGGAAACACCATATATTTT; CDR3 protein: CASSSRANSGNTIYF; clone size: NA; V gene: TRBV11-2; CDR3 length: 15; J gene: TRBJ1-3; D gene: NA
CDR3 DNA: TGTGCCAGCAGCCAACAACAGGGTCTGGAGACCCAGTACTTC; CDR3 protein: CASSQQQGLETQYF; clone size: NA; V gene: TRBV7-2; CDR3 length: 14; J gene: TRBJ2-5; D gene: NA
CDR3 DNA: TGTGCCAGCAGCCACCCCCCGCGCTCCGAGGACTATGGCTACACCTTC; CDR3 protein: CASSHPPRSEDYGYTF; clone size: NA; V gene: TRBV3-1/TRBV3-2; CDR3 length: 16; J gene: TRBJ1-2; D gene: NA
CDR3 DNA: TGTGCCAGCATCCAGAACTTTTGGGACTATGGCTACACCTTC; CDR3 protein: CASIQNFWDYGYTF; clone size: once; V gene: TRBV5-8; CDR3 length: 14; J gene: TRBJ1-2; D gene: NA
CDR3 DNA: TGTGCCAGCAGCAAAAGGGAGGGCCCGGACTTAGGAAACACCATATATTTT; CDR3 protein: CASSKREGPDLGNTIYF; clone size: NA; V gene: TRBV21-1; CDR3 length: 17; J gene: TRBJ1-3; D gene: NA
CDR3 DNA: TGTGCCAGCAGCTTGAGAAGGGAGGGCGAAGCTTTCTTT; CDR3 protein: CASSLRREGEAFF; clone size: NA; V gene: TRBV7-2; CDR3 length: 13; J gene: TRBJ1-1; D gene: NA
CDR3 DNA: TGTGCCAGCAGTAAGAACTTGGAGATTCAGCCCCAGCATTTT; CDR3 protein: CASSKNLEIQPQHF; clone size: NA; V gene: TRBV6-2/TRBV6-3; CDR3 length: 14; J gene: TRBJ1-5; D gene: NA
CDR3 DNA: TGTGCCAGCTCACCTATGGAGCGGTTCGGCACCTACGAGCAGTACTTC; CDR3 protein: CASSPMERFGTYEQYF; clone size: NA; V gene: TRBV18; CDR3 length: 16; J gene: TRBJ2-7; D gene: NA
CDR3 DNA: TGTGCCAGCAGCTTAGAAGGGGGATGGCCAGTCTCACCCCTCCACTTT; CDR3 protein: CASSLEGGWPVSPLHF; clone size: NA; V gene: TRBV11-2; CDR3 length: 16; J gene: TRBJ1-6; D gene: NA
CDR3 DNA: TGCAGCGTTGAATACTGGCGAACAGGGGTAACAGATACGCAGTATTTT; CDR3 protein: CSVEYWRTGVTDTQYF; clone size: few; V gene: TRBV29-1; CDR3 length: 16; J gene: TRBJ2-3; D gene: TRBD1